This T cell receptor (beta chain) was recovered during a study of CD8 T cells in ankylosing spondylitis. CDR3 length: 14 amino acids. The germline CDR1 and CDR2 sequences are SGHRS and YFSETQ. V lost 0 bases and J lost 1; bases outside the gene matches: 1. Concerning this clonotype itself: Its specificity is unknown.

Findings and caveats of the study: Matched synovial fluid from ankylosing spondylitis patients was reported to be enriched for disease-linked clones. A number of the motif variants had already been described in reactive arthritis synovial fluid and blood. Characteristic of ankylosing spondylitis blood, it appeared, was a TCR beta motif comprising 7 to 9 highly homologous variants.

Libraries for TCR beta were made by quantitative 5'-RACE with molecular barcodes. TCRdb reanalysed the 5' RACE reads using MiXCR and keeps one entry per CDR3 protein. The sample contains approximately 300,000 distinct CDR3 sequences, 8% of which appear only once. This chain links TRBV5-1 with TRBJ2-7, with TRBD1 matching 7 bases. The receptor was isolated from a male donor with ankylosing spondylitis. The sequencing input was blood, either unsorted or a sorted T cell fraction (not recorded which). The CDR3 protein is CASSLAGQSYEQYF. Written as DNA, the CDR3 is TGCGCCAGCAGCTTGGCGGGACAGTCCTACGAGCAGTACTTC.